These T cell receptor beta chains were read from a single sample in a study of blood T cell repertoires in COVID-19. Produced via immunoSEQ multiplex PCR; TCRdb's table is partial and in-frame only. Of some 180,000 clones listed, around 85% are singletons. Sequenced: peripheral blood. These receptors were obtained from an older woman with acute or convalescent COVID-19. CDR3s include the opening cysteine and the closing phenylalanine or tryptophan. A D gene is named only where the DNA matches it firmly. The size of a clone is reported for some rows only, either as once, few or many, or as a class for expanded clones.

J gene	clone size	D gene	V gene	CDR3 protein	CDR3 DNA
TRBJ2-2	-	-	TRBV5-5	CASSLRGNTGELFF	TGTGCCAGCAGCTTGCGCGGGAACACCGGGGAGCTGTTTTTT
TRBJ1-6	-	TRBD1	TRBV7-8	CASSWTTDRGVSPLHF	TGTGCCAGCAGCTGGACCACGGACAGGGGGGTTTCACCCCTCCACTTT
TRBJ1-5	-	TRBD1	TRBV2	CASRAGTVSNQPQHF	TGTGCCAGCAGGGCCGGGACAGTTAGCAATCAGCCCCAGCATTTT
TRBJ2-5	-	TRBD1	TRBV19	CASSTLRGRWETQYF	TGTGCCAGTAGTACGCTCAGGGGGCGCTGGGAGACCCAGTACTTC
TRBJ1-2	-	TRBD1	TRBV7-9	CASRSNPGQGDYGYTF	TGTGCCAGCAGATCGAATCCGGGACAGGGGGACTATGGCTACACCTTC
TRBJ2-1	once	TRBD2	TRBV5-1	CASQTSGSLNEQFF	TGCGCCAGCCAGACTAGCGGGAGCCTCAATGAGCAGTTCTTC
TRBJ1-1	-	-	TRBV29-1	CSVGAGSWTEAFF	TGCAGCGTTGGGGCAGGGTCGTGGACTGAAGCTTTCTTT
TRBJ2-3	-	TRBD2	TRBV10-3	CAISDGTSGTDTQYF	TGTGCCATCAGTGACGGGACTAGCGGAACAGATACGCAGTATTTT
TRBJ2-3	-	TRBD1	TRBV5-6	CASSFNRGQPTDTQYF	TGTGCCAGCAGCTTCAACCGGGGACAGCCCACAGATACGCAGTATTTT
TRBJ1-2	-	-	TRBV5-1	CASSTGTNYGYTF	TGCGCCAGCTCCACAGGTACTAACTATGGCTACACCTTC
TRBJ2-1	-	-	TRBV9	CASSVVAGPYNEQFF	TGTGCCAGCAGCGTAGTGGCGGGTCCATACAATGAGCAGTTCTTC
TRBJ1-5	once	-	TRBV30	CAWSVGTTSNQPQHF	TGTGCCTGGAGTGTAGGGACAACTAGCAATCAGCCCCAGCATTTT
TRBJ2-1	-	TRBD1	TRBV4-1	CASSLGGTGLNEQFF	TGCGCCAGCAGCCTAGGCGGGACAGGCCTTAATGAGCAGTTCTTC
TRBJ2-3	-	-	TRBV10-3	CAISETPKTGTDTQYF	TGTGCCATCAGTGAGACACCGAAGACGGGAACAGATACGCAGTATTTT
TRBJ2-1	-	TRBD2	TRBV5-1	CASSLGLAGPLSYNEQFF	TGCGCCAGCAGCTTGGGACTAGCGGGACCCCTCTCCTACAATGAGCAGTTCTTC
TRBJ2-3	-	-	TRBV19	CASQSGSTDTQYF	TGTGCCAGCCAAAGCGGGAGCACAGATACGCAGTATTTT
TRBJ2-5	-	TRBD2	TRBV3-1/TRBV3-2	CASSHGTSGSGETQYF	TGTGCCAGCAGCCACGGGACTAGCGGGAGTGGGGAGACCCAGTACTTC